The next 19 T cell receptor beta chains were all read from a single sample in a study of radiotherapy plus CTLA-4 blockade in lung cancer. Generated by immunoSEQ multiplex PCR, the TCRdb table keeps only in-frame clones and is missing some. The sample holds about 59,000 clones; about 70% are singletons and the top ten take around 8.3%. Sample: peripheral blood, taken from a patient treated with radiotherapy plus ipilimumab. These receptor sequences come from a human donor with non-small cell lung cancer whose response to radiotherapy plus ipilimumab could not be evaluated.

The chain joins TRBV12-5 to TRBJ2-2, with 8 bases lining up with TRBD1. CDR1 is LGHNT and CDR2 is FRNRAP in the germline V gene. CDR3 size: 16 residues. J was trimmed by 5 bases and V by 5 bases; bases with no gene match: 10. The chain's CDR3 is CASGIGQGDITGELFF. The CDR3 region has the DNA TGTGCTAGTGGTATTGGACAGGGTGATATTACCGGGGAGCTGTTTTTT.

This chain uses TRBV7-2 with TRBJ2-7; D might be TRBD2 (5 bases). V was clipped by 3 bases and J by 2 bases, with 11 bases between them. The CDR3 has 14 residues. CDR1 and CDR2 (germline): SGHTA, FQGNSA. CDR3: CASSFQRMTYEQYF. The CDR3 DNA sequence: TGTGCCAGCAGCTTTCAGCGGATGACCTACGAGCAGTACTTC.

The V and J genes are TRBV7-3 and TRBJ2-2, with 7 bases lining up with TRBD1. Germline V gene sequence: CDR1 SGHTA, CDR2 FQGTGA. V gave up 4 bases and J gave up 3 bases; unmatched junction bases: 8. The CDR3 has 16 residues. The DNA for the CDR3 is TGTGCCAGCAGCTCAATCGGACAGGCATACACCGGGGAGCTGTTTTTT. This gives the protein CASSSIGQAYTGELFF.

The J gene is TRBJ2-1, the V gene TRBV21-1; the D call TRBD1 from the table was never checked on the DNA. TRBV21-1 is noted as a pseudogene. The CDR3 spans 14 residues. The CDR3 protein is CASSGGHSYNEQFF. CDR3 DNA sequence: TGTGCCAGCAGCGGTGGGCACTCCTACAATGAGCAGTTCTTC.

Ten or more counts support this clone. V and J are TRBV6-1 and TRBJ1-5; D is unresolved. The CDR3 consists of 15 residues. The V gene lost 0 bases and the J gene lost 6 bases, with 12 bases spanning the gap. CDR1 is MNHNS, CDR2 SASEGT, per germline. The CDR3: CASSEAQLGGQPQHF. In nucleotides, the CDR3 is TGTGCCAGCAGTGAAGCTCAGCTGGGAGGTCAGCCCCAGCATTTT.

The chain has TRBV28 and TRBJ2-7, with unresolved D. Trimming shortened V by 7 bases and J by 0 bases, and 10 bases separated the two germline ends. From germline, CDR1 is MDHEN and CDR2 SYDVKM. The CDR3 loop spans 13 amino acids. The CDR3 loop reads CASTVLFSYEQYF. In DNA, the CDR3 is TGTGCCAGCACTGTTCTGTTCTCCTACGAGCAGTACTTC.

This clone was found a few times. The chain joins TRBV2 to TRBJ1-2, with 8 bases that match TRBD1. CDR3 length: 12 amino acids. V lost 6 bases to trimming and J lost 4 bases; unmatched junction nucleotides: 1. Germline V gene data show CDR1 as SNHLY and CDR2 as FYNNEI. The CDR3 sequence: CASRQGVYGYTF. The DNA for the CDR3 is TGTGCCAGCAGACAGGGGGTCTATGGCTACACCTTC.

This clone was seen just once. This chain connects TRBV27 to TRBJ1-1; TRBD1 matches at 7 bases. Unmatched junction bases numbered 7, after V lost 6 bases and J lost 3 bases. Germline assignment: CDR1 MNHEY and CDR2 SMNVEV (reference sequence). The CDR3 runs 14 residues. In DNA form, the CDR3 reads TGTGCCAGCAGCAGGACAGGATACTACACTGAAGCTTTCTTT. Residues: CASSRTGYYTEAFF.

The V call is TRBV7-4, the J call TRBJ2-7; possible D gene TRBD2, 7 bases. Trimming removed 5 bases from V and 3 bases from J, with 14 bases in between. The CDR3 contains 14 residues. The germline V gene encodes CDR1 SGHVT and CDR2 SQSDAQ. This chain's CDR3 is CASSREGEGYEQYF. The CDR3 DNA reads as TGTGCCAGCAGCAGAGAGGGGGAGGGCTACGAGCAGTACTTC.

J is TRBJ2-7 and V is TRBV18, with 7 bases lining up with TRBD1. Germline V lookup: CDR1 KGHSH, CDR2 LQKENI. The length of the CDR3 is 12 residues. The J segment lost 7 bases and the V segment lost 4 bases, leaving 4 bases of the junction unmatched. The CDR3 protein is CASSRQGREQYF. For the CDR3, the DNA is TGTGCCAGCTCACGACAGGGAAGGGAGCAGTACTTC.

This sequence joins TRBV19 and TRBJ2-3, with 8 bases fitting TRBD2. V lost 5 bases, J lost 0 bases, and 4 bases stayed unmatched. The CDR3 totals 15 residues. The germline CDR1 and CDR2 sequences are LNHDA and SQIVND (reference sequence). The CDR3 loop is CASSLRGGSTDTQYF. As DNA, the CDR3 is TGTGCCAGTAGTTTACGGGGGGGAAGCACAGATACGCAGTATTTT.

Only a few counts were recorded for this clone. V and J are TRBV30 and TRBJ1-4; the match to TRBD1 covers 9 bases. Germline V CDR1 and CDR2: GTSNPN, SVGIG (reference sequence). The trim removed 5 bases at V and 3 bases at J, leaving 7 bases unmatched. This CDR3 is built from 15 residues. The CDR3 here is CAWSPGQGPNEKLFF. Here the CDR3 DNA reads TGTGCCTGGTCTCCGGGACAGGGTCCTAATGAAAAACTGTTTTTT.

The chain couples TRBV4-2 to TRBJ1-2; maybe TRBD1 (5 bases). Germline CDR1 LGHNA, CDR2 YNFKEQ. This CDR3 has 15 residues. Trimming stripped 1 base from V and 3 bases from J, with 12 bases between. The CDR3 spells CASSQGGEEYYGYTF. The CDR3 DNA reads TGTGCCAGCAGCCAAGGGGGGGAGGAGTACTATGGCTACACCTTC.

The DNA of the CDR3 is TGTGCCAGCAGTTTGACGGGGATGAGTGGCTACACCTTC. Its protein product is CASSLTGMSGYTF. This chain uses TRBV11-2 with TRBJ1-2; no clear D gene. CDR1 is SGHAT, CDR2 FQNNGV, per germline. V was shortened by 6 bases and J by 7 bases, with 15 bases between the two germline ends. The CDR3 runs to 13 residues. The full variable domain, its missing parts supplied by reference TRBV11-2 and TRBJ1-2, is EAGVAQSPRYKIIEKRQSVAFWCNPISGHATLYWYQQILGQGPKLLIQFQNNGVVDDSQLPKDRFSAERLKGVDSTLKIQPAKLEDSAVYLCASSLTGMSGYTFGSGTRLTVV.

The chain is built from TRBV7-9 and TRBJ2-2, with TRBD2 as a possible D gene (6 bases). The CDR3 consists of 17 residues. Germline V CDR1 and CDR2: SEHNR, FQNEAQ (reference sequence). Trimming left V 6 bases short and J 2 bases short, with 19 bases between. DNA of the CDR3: TGTGCCAGCAGAGCCCCGGTAGCGGACGGTAACACCGGGGAGCTGTTTTTT. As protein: CASRAPVADGNTGELFF.

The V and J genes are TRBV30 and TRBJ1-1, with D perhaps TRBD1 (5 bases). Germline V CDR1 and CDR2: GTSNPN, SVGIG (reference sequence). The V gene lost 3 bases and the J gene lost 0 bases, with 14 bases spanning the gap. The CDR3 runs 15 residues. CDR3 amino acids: CAWRPQAVVNTEAFF. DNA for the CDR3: TGTGCCTGGAGACCACAGGCCGTTGTGAACACTGAAGCTTTCTTT.

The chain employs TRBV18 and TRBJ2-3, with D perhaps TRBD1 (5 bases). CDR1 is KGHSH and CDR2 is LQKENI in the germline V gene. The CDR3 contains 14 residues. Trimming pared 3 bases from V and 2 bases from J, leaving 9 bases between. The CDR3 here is CASSPSDTTDTQYF. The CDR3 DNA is TGTGCCAGCTCACCCTCGGACACCACAGATACGCAGTATTTT.

The CDR3 nucleotides are TGTGCCAGTAGTACCGGGTCTCACACTGAAGCTTTCTTT. This codes for CASSTGSHTEAFF. J is TRBJ1-1 and V is TRBV19, with D uncertain. Trimming removed 4 bases at V and 3 bases at J, with 9 bases between. Per germline, CDR1 LNHDA and CDR2 SQIVND (reference sequence). The CDR3 is made up of 13 amino acids.

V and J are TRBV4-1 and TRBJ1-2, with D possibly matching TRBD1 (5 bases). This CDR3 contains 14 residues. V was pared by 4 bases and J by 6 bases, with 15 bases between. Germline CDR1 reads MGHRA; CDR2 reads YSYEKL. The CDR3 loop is CASSRQDTADGYTF. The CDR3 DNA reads TGCGCCAGCAGCCGGCAGGACACTGCTGATGGCTACACCTTC.